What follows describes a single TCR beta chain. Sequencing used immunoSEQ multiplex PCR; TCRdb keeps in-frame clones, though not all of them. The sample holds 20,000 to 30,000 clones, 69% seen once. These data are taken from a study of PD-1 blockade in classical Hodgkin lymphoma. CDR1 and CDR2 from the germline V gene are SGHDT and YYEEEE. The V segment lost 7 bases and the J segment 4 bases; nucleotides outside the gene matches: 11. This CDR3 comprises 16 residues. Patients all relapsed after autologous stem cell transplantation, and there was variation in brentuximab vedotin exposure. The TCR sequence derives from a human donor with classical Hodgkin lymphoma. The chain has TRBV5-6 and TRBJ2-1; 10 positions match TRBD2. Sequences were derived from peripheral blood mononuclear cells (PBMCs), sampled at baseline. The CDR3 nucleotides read TGTGCCAGCTGGAACTTAGCGGGGGGCACATACAATGAGCAGTTCTTC. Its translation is CASWNLAGGTYNEQFF.